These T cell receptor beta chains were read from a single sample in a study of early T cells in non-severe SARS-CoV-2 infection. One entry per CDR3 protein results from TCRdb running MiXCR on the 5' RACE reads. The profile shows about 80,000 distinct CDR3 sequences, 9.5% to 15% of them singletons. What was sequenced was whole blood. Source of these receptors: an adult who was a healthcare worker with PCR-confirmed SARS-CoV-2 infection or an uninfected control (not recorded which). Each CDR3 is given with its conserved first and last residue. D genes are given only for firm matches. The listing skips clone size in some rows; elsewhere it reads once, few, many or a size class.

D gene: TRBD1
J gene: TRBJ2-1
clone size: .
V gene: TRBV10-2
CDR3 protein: CASKIDRANEQFF
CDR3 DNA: TGCGCCAGCAAGATCGACAGGGCGAATGAGCAGTTCTTC

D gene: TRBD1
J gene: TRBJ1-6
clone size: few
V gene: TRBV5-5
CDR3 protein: CASSLAPGGLNSPLHF
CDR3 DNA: TGTGCCAGCAGCTTGGCCCCAGGGGGCTTAAATTCACCCCTCCACTTT

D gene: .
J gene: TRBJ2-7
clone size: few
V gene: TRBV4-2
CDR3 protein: CASSQGQSRGEQYF
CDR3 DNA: TGTGCCAGCAGCCAAGGCCAGTCAAGGGGCGAGCAGTACTTC

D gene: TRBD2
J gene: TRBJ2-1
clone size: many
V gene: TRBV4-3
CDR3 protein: CASSQDLAGKAYNEQFF
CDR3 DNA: TGCGCCAGCAGCCAGGATCTAGCGGGGAAAGCCTACAATGAGCAGTTCTTC

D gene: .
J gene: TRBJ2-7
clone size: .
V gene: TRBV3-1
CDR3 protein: CASSQAAGILYEQYF
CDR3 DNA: TGTGCCAGCAGCCAAGCGGCGGGGATTCTCTACGAGCAGTACTTC

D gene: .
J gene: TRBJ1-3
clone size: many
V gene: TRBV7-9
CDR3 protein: CASSFEYRESGNTIYF
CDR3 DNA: TGTGCCAGCAGCTTCGAGTACAGGGAGTCTGGAAACACCATATATTTT

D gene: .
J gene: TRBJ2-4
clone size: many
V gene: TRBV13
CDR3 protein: CASSLPAAKNIQYF
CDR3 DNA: TGTGCCAGCAGCTTACCGGCAGCCAAAAACATTCAGTACTTC

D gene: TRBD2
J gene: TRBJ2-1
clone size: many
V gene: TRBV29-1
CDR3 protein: CSVAPGLAEYNEQFF
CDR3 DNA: TGCAGCGTCGCCCCGGGACTAGCGGAATACAATGAGCAGTTCTTC

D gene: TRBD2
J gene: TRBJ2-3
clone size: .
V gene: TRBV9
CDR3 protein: CASSSWTSQGAQYF
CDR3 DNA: TGTGCCAGCAGCTCTTGGACTAGCCAGGGCGCGCAGTATTTT

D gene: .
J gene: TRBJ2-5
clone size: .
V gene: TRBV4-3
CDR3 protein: CASSQGPGSQETQYF
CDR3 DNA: TGCGCCAGCAGCCAAGGTCCTGGATCGCAAGAGACCCAGTACTTC

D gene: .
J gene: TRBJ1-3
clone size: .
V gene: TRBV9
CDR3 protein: CASSVASSGNTIYF
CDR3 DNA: TGTGCCAGCAGCGTAGCCAGCTCTGGAAACACCATATATTTT

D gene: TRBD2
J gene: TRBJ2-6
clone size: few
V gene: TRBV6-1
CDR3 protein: CASSEGARGGGSGANVLTF
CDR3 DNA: TGTGCCAGCAGTGAGGGAGCTCGCGGGGGAGGCTCTGGGGCCAACGTCCTGACTTTC

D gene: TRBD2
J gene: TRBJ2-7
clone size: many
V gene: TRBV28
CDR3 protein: CASSFSRLAGNEQYF
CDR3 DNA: TGTGCCAGCAGTTTCTCCCGGCTAGCGGGAAACGAGCAGTACTTC

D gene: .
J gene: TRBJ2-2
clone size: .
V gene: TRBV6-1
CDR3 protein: CASSEALRRSGIKFF
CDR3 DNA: TGTGCCAGCAGTGAAGCGTTGCGTCGTTCGGGGATCAAGTTTTTT

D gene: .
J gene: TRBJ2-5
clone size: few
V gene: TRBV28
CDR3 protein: CASSFAYGQETQYF
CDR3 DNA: TGTGCCAGCAGTTTCGCGTACGGGCAAGAGACCCAGTACTTC

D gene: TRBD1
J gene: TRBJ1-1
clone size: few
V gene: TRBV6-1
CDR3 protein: CASSYEGAGPGAFF
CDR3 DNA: TGTGCCAGCAGTTACGAGGGGGCAGGGCCAGGAGCTTTCTTT

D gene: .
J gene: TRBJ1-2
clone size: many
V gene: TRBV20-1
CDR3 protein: CSASLQGYYGYTF
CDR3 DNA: TGCAGTGCTAGCCTACAGGGTTACTATGGCTACACCTTC

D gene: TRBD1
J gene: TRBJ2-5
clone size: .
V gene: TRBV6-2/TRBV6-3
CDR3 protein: CASTEAGDRGRETQYF
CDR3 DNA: TGTGCCAGCACCGAAGCCGGGGACAGGGGACGAGAGACCCAGTACTTC

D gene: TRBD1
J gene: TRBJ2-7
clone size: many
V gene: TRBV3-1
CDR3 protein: CASRRQGYEQYF
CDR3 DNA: TGTGCCAGCAGACGACAGGGCTACGAGCAGTACTTC

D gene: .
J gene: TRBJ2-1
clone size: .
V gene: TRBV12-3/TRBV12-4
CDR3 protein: CASRAFYNEQFF
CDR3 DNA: TGTGCCAGCAGGGCGTTTTACAATGAGCAGTTCTTC

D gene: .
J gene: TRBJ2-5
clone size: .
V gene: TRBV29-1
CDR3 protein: CSVEGKEETQYF
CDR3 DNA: TGCAGCGTTGAAGGGAAGGAAGAGACCCAGTACTTC

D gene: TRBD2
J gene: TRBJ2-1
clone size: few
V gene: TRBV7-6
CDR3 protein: CASSSGLAGGDEQFF
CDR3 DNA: TGTGCCAGCAGCTCAGGACTAGCGGGAGGGGATGAGCAGTTCTTC

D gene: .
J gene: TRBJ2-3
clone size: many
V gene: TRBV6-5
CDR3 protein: CASTFPGTDTQYF
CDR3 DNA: TGTGCCAGCACCTTCCCCGGCACAGATACGCAGTATTTT

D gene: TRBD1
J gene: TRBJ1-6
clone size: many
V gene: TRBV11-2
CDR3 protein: CASSLDLRDRGYSPLHF
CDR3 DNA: TGTGCCAGCAGCTTAGATCTCAGGGACAGGGGTTATTCACCCCTCCACTTT

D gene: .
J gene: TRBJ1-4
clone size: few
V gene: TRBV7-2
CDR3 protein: CASSLEPSTNEKLFF
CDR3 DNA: TGTGCCAGCAGCTTAGAGCCATCAACTAATGAAAAACTGTTTTTT

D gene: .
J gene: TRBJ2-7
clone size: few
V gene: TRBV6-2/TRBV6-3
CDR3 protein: CASTSDSYEQYF
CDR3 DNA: TGTGCCAGCACCTCCGACTCCTACGAGCAGTACTTC

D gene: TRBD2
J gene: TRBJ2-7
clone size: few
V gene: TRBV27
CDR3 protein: CASSPTGTSQKQYF
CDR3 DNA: TGTGCCAGCAGTCCGACCGGGACTAGCCAAAAGCAGTACTTC

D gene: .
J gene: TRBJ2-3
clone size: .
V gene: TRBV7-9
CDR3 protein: CASSPGLPRANTDTQYF
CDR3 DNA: TGTGCCAGCAGCCCGGGACTCCCGAGGGCCAACACAGATACGCAGTATTTT

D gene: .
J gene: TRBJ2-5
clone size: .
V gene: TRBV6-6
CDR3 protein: CASSPGTFQETQYF
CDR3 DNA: TGTGCCAGCAGTCCTGGGACATTCCAAGAGACCCAGTACTTC

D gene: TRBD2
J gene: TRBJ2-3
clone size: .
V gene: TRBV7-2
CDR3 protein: CASSPLAGGPDTQYF
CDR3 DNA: TGTGCCAGCAGCCCTCTAGCGGGGGGGCCGGATACGCAGTATTTT

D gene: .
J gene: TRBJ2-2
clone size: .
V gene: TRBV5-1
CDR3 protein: CASSYRPGTGELFF
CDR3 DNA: TGCGCCAGCAGCTACCGACCGGGCACCGGGGAGCTGTTTTTT

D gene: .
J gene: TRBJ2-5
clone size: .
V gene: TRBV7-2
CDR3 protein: CASSSWTVQETQYF
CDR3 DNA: TGTGCCAGCAGCTCCTGGACTGTGCAAGAGACCCAGTACTTC